This T cell receptor (beta chain) was sequenced in a study of T cells after yellow fever vaccination. This clonotype ranks as medium-sized. TCRdb reprocessed the 5' RACE reads via MiXCR and lists one record per CDR3 protein. Of about 120,000 distinct CDR3 sequences listed, around 7.2% are singletons. V was shortened by 5 bases and J by 2 bases, with 9 bases between the two germline ends. The germline gives CDR1 LGHDT, CDR2 YNNKEL (reference sequence). The CDR3 loop spans 13 amino acids. The sequencing used CD4+ T cells sorted from PBMCs, collected roughly 46 days after the first yellow fever vaccination. This receptor was taken from a young man who received the YFV17D yellow fever vaccine. This rearrangement joins TRBV3-1 to TRBJ1-1; D is undetermined. The CDR3 loop is CASSWTGNTEAFF. The CDR3 region has the DNA TGTGCCAGCAGCTGGACGGGAAACACTGAAGCTTTCTTT.